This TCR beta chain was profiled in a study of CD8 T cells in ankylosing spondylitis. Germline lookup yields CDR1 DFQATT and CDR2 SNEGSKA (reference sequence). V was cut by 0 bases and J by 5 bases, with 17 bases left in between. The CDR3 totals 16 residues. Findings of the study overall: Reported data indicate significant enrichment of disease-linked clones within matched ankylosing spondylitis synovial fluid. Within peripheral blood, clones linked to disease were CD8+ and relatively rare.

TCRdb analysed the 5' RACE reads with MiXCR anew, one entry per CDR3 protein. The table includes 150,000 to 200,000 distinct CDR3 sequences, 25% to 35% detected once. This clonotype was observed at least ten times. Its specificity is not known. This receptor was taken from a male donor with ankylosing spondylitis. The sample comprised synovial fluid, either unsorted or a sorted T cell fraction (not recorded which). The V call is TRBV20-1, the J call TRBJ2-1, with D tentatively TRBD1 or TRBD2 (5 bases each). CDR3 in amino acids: CSARDGAGTANNEQFF. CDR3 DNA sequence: TGCAGTGCTAGAGATGGGGCCGGGACGGCCAACAATGAGCAGTTCTTC.